The 25 T cell receptor beta chains in this list originate from one sample, sequenced in a study of blood T cells in healthy people across ages. Primers used in a second PCR of about 6 to 11 cycles were a sample-barcoded 5' primer and a J-beta primer mix. TCRdb ran MiXCR on the 5' RACE reads and lists one entry per CDR3 protein. This table has hundreds of thousands of distinct CDR3 sequences, roughly 31% appearing once. The specimen sequenced was blood. The origin of the receptors is an elderly woman in good health.

Of note for this clonotype: An end of the junction does not agree with germline; a read error may underlie this. This sequence joins TRBV20-1 and TRBJ1-1, with 8 bases lining up with TRBD1. CDR3 length: 15 residues. Germline V gene lookup returns CDR1 DFQATT and CDR2 SNEGSKA (reference sequence). CDR3 region: CSARAADRGDTEACF. The CDR3 nucleotides are TGCAGTGCTAGAGCCGCTGACAGGGGAGACACTGAAGCTTGCTTT.

This clonotype was found many times. V usage is TRBV5-1 and J usage is TRBJ1-6; no firm D call. The CDR3 consists of 13 residues. Germline CDR1 is SGHRS and CDR2 is YFSETQ. The V gene lost 2 bases and the J gene lost 11 bases, with 11 bases spanning the gap. CDR3 in DNA: TGCGCCAGCAGCTTAAGCCAGAAGCCACCCCTCCACTTT. This codes for CASSLSQKPPLHF.

Worth noting for this clonotype: This could be a read error, since a much larger clone is one nucleotide away. The chain joins TRBV6-4 to TRBJ2-3, with 7 bases aligning to TRBD2. The germline V gene has CDR1 MRHNA and CDR2 SNTAGT. The CDR3 covers 14 residues. CDR3 residues: CASSDGGGSGTRYF. CDR3 sequence (DNA): TGTGCCAGCAGTGACGGCGGGGGATCGGGTACGCGGTATTTT.

This clonotype was seen a handful of times. This chain uses TRBV12-3 or TRBV12-4 with TRBJ2-2, with D perhaps TRBD2 (5 bases). CDR3 size: 15 residues. With 2 bases removed from V and 5 bases from J, the gap between germline ends came to 12 bases. The CDR3 DNA reads TGTGCCAGCAGTTTAAGCGGAGAGCGGACCGGGGAGCTGTTTTTT. It translates to CASSLSGERTGELFF.

This clonotype was counted ten times or more. This chain connects TRBV5-1 to TRBJ2-5; D gene uncertain. Germline CDR1 and CDR2: SGHRS and YFSETQ. V was cut by 6 bases and J by 5 bases, with 26 bases left in between. There are 17 residues in the CDR3. The DNA of the CDR3 is TGCGCCAGCACCCCCCAGATTAAAGGTCTGGGCGAGGAGACCCAGTACTTC. It encodes CASTPQIKGLGEETQYF.

The rearrangement joins TRBV7-2 to TRBJ2-7; D is unclear. Germline assignment: CDR1 SGHTA and CDR2 FQGNSA. The V gene lost 1 base and the J gene lost 6 bases, with 10 bases spanning the gap. The length of the CDR3 is 13 residues. The CDR3 is CASSLVAASEQYF. In DNA form, the CDR3 reads TGTGCCAGCAGCTTAGTTGCCGCTTCCGAGCAGTACTTC.

This clonotype was recorded at least ten times. CDR3 DNA: TGTGCCAGCAGCCTCGGCGCAGTCAACACTGAAGCTTTCTTT. Translated: CASSLGAVNTEAFF. The chain links TRBV7-2 to TRBJ1-1; D is unresolved. The CDR3 runs 14 residues. Trimming removed 5 bases from V and 2 bases from J, with 12 bases in between. The germline V gene has CDR1 SGHTA and CDR2 FQGNSA.

At least ten counts were recorded for this clonotype. The V call is TRBV7-9, the J call TRBJ2-3, with 7 bases lining up with TRBD1. CDR1 and CDR2 (germline): SEHNR, FQNEAQ (reference sequence). V lost 6 bases, J lost 2 bases, and 5 bases stayed unmatched. This CDR3 is built from 14 residues. The CDR3 spells CASSWGQTTDTQYF. Here the CDR3 DNA reads TGTGCCAGCAGTTGGGGACAGACCACAGATACGCAGTATTTT.

This clonotype has ten or more counts. The rearrangement uses TRBV12-3 or TRBV12-4 and TRBJ2-7, with TRBD2 as a possible D gene (6 bases). The CDR3 covers 13 residues. Trimming removed 5 bases from V and 6 bases from J, with 14 bases in between. CDR3 sequence (DNA): TGTGCCAGCAGTACCGGGGGTCAGATCGAGCAGTACTTC. Encoded protein: CASSTGGQIEQYF.

The chain recombines TRBV20-1 with TRBJ2-3, with 7 bases identical to TRBD1. The V segment lost 6 bases and the J segment 4 bases; nucleotides outside the gene matches: 4. Looked up from germline, CDR1 is DFQATT and CDR2 is SNEGSKA (reference sequence). The CDR3 is 12 residues long. This CDR3 reads CSADDRADTQYF. CDR3 DNA sequence: TGCAGTGCGGATGACAGGGCAGATACGCAGTATTTT.

Comment on this clonotype: Compared with germline, one end of the junction differs, possibly owing to a read error. The chain has TRBV7-2 and TRBJ2-3; weak D call: TRBD2 (5 bases). Germline CDR1 SGHTA, CDR2 FQGNSA. The CDR3 runs 12 residues. This CDR3 is CAGSLGGRAKYF. Written as DNA, the CDR3 is TGTGCCGGCAGCTTAGGAGGTAGGGCGAAGTATTTT. Combining the CDR3 with reference TRBV7-2 and TRBJ2-3 gives the whole variable domain GAGVSQSPSNKVTEKGKDVELRCDPISGHTALYWYRQSLGQGLEFLIYFQGNSAPDKSGLPSDRFSAERTGGSVSTLTIQRTQQEDSAVYLCAGSLGGRAKYFGPGTRLTVL.

The sample holds many counts of this clonotype. This chain uses TRBV7-2 with TRBJ2-7; 8 bases line up with TRBD1. The CDR3 sequence is 16 residues long. V shed 5 bases, J shed 2 bases, and the junction held 11 bases outside the gene matches. Germline lookup yields CDR1 SGHTA and CDR2 FQGNSA. For the CDR3, the DNA is TGTGCCAGCAGCCCGGCGGCAGGGGGCCTCGCCTACGAGCAGTACTTC. It translates to CASSPAAGGLAYEQYF.

The sample holds a few counts of this clonotype. This sequence joins TRBV6-5 and TRBJ2-2, with 10 bases aligning to TRBD1. Germline loops: CDR1 MNHEY, CDR2 SVGAGI. V was clipped by 0 bases and J by 7 bases; unmatched bases: 11. The CDR3 length is 18 residues. CDR3 sequence reads: CASSYSFPGTGDDGELFF. The CDR3, as DNA: TGTGCCAGCAGTTACTCATTTCCCGGGACAGGGGACGACGGGGAGCTGTTTTTT.

There are a few counts of this clonotype. J is TRBJ1-1 and V is TRBV14; possibly TRBD1 for D (5 bases). Germline-derived CDR1 and CDR2 are SGHDN and FVKESK. Trimming took 3 bases from V and 5 from J, leaving 19 bases between them. This CDR3 is built from 16 residues. CDR3 sequence: CASSHRTGTKSTEAFF. The CDR3 nucleotides read TGTGCCAGCAGCCACCGAACCGGGACGAAGAGTACTGAAGCTTTCTTT. Full variable domain (missing parts from reference TRBV14 and TRBJ1-1): EAGVTQFPSHSVIEKGQTVTLRCDPISGHDNLYWYRRVMGKEIKFLLHFVKESKQDESGMPNNRFLAERTGGTYSTLKVQPAELEDSGVYFCASSHRTGTKSTEAFFGQGTRLTVV.

Turning to this clonotype: The germline gene is not matched at one end of the junction; a read error may be the cause. CDR3 DNA: TGTGCCGGCAGTGTATCGACAGGAGGTAGCGAGCAGTACTTC. Translated: CAGSVSTGGSEQYF. This chain uses TRBV6-1 with TRBJ2-7; TRBD1 is a possible D gene (6 bases). Germline-derived CDR1 and CDR2 are MNHNS and SASEGT. The CDR3 is 14 residues long.

This clonotype was seen many times. V is TRBV29-1 and J is TRBJ2-7; 7 positions agree with TRBD1. The CDR3 is 13 amino acids. The germline V gene encodes CDR1 SQVTM and CDR2 ANQGSEA. The V gene end was trimmed by 7 bases and the J gene end by 5 bases; junction bases not matched to a gene: 11. DNA of the CDR3: TGCAGCGCCGGGAAGGGACAGTGGGACGAGCAGTACTTC. Translation: CSAGKGQWDEQYF.

The rearrangement links TRBV7-9 to TRBJ1-3; D is undetermined. V lost 1 base and J lost 0, with 7 bases in between. The CDR3 runs 15 residues. Germline values: CDR1 SEHNR, CDR2 FQNEAQ (reference sequence). Written as DNA, the CDR3 is TGTGCCAGCAGCTTAGGGCAGGCCTCTGGAAACACCATATATTTT. It yields the protein CASSLGQASGNTIYF.

This clonotype came up many times. This chain joins TRBV20-1 and TRBJ2-1, with D unclear. CDR1 is DFQATT and CDR2 is SNEGSKA in the germline V gene (reference sequence). V was pared by 3 bases and J by 6 bases, with 15 bases between. This CDR3 comprises 14 residues. DNA of the CDR3: TGCAGTGCTAGTTCAGGTCTGGGATCCAATGAGCAGTTCTTC. It encodes CSASSGLGSNEQFF.

The chain is built from TRBV12-3 or TRBV12-4 and TRBJ2-1; 8 bases align to TRBD1. V shed 6 bases, J shed 0 bases, and the junction held 7 bases outside the gene matches. This CDR3 comprises 16 residues. The CDR3 sequence: CASRSATGGSYNEQFF. The CDR3 DNA follows: TGTGCCAGCAGGTCGGCTACAGGGGGCTCCTACAATGAGCAGTTCTTC.

This clonotype was detected ten times or more. The genes are TRBV5-1 and TRBJ2-1; no clear D. V lost 2 bases and J 9 bases, leaving 15 bases between the germline ends. The germline CDR1 and CDR2 sequences are SGHRS and YFSETQ. The CDR3 is 14 residues long. As DNA, the CDR3 is TGCGCCAGCAGCTTTTTTGCGGCTTTGGGTGAGCAGTTCTTC. Protein sequence: CASSFFAALGEQFF.

This clonotype was picked up many times. The chain is built from TRBV10-3 and TRBJ2-5; no clear D. This CDR3 region has 12 residues. Between the trimmed V and J ends, which lost 3 bases and 5 bases, there was a span of 7 bases. Looked up from germline, CDR1 is ENHRY and CDR2 is SYGVKD. The CDR3 region has the DNA TGTGCCATCAGTGACACAACCGAGACCCAGTACTTC. Its translation: CAISDTTETQYF.

Many counts were recorded for this clonotype. The chain combines TRBV25-1 with TRBJ2-7; tentative D call: TRBD2 (5 bases). Germline V CDR1 and CDR2: MGHDK, SYGVNS. The CDR3 is 14 residues long. V gave up 6 bases and J gave up 7 bases, with 19 bases separating them. CDR3 residues: CASRSNGLGVEQYF. CDR3 DNA sequence: TGTGCCAGCAGATCGAACGGTCTGGGAGTAGAGCAGTACTTC.

This clonotype turned up a few times. A much larger clone differs by one base, so this may be a read error. This rearrangement joins TRBV2 to TRBJ2-5, with unresolved D. The CDR3 contains 12 residues. CDR1 and CDR2 from the germline V gene are SNHLY and FYNNEI. V was shortened by 2 bases and J by 11 bases, with 12 bases between the two germline ends. As DNA, the CDR3 is TGTGCCAGCAGTGAAAGAGGCAATGAGCAGTACTTC. Amino acid sequence: CASSERGNEQYF.

This clonotype was found a few times. The genes are TRBV3-1 and TRBJ1-1; no definite D call. The CDR3 is made up of 14 amino acids. Germline loops: CDR1 LGHDT, CDR2 YNNKEL (reference sequence). Trimming shortened V by 3 bases and J by 3 bases, and 11 bases separated the two germline ends. Here the CDR3 DNA reads TGTGCCAGCAGCCAGATCGATTCGGACACTGAAGCTTTCTTT. Protein sequence: CASSQIDSDTEAFF.

V gene TRBV2 combines with J gene TRBJ1-1; 7 positions agree with TRBD1. The V segment lost 6 bases and the J segment 6 bases; nucleotides outside the gene matches: 10. There are 14 residues in the CDR3. Germline CDR1 and CDR2: SNHLY and FYNNEI. The CDR3 loop is CASRETGTVAEAFF. In nucleotides, the CDR3 is TGTGCCAGCAGAGAGACAGGGACGGTCGCTGAAGCTTTCTTT.